This TCR beta chain emerged from a study of cytomegalovirus exposure and HLA in healthy donors. Regarding the study as a whole: The study put some 150 TCR beta chains on its list as cytomegalovirus-associated. In a later analysis, HLA-associated TCR beta chains were more clonally expanded than equally common others. In vitro testing confirmed a few CMV-associated chains as specific for CMV antigens.

To note about this clone: As yet, its antigen is unknown.

CDR3 length: 16 residues. V dropped 1 base and J dropped 3 bases, with 13 bases sitting between them. Germline CDR1 LNHDA, CDR2 SQIVND (reference sequence). The PCR ran on 60 Vbeta and 13 Jbeta primers. As handled by the study authors: A follow-up analysis tallied about 80 million unique TCR beta chains, some 9.9 million shared. Repertoires were generated with immunoSEQ multiplex PCR, while TCRdb's copy carries only in-frame clones and drops some. Clone size and the V and J calls come from that table; the DNA yielded D and trimming. The table lists 60,000 to 80,000 clones, 70% to 80% of them singletons.

The rearrangement links TRBV19 to TRBJ2-4, with a tentative D call TRBD2 (5 bases). Sequencing was carried out using PBMCs. This TCR was sampled from a girl aged 5-17 years in good health and CMV-seropositive. The CDR3 DNA reads as TGTGCCAGTAGTATAGTCCGATCCGGAGGCAAAAACATTCAGTACTTC. Protein sequence: CASSIVRSGGKNIQYF.